A single T cell receptor beta chain is shown here with its context. This CDR3 has 18 amino acids. Per germline, CDR1 LNHNV and CDR2 YYDKDF (reference sequence). V shed 3 bases and J 2 bases; nucleotides not matched to a gene: 14. This sample is part of a study of blood T cell repertoires in COVID-19. Study information: COVID-19 samples collected from the United States, Italy and Spain covered acute and convalescent phases. In each case, the material was cDNA or gDNA derived from T cells, B-cell-depleted T cells, or PBMCs.

Original processing methods: Amplifying reference gene primers gave estimates of nucleated cell counts. TCRdb's table, derived via immunoSEQ multiplex PCR, lists solely in-frame clones and lacks some. V, J and clone size derive from that table, while D and trimming were established from the DNA sequence. The data show around 100,000 clones, about nine tenths seen once. Sequenced: peripheral blood. The source is a man aged 45-60 years with active COVID-19. This chain links TRBV15 with TRBJ2-3; 7 bases map to TRBD2. The CDR3 DNA reads TGTGCCACCAGCAGGGGGGGGACCGGGACCCTACCCACAGATACGCAGTATTTT. Its translation is CATSRGGTGTLPTDTQYF.